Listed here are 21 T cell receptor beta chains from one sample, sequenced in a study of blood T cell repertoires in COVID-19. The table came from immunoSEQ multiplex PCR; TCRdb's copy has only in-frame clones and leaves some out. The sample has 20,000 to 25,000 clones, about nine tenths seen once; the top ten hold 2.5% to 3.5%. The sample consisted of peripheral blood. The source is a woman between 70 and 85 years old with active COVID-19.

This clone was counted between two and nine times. This CDR3 is CASSSDSWDYGYTF. CDR3 bases: TGCGCCAGCAGCTCGGACAGTTGGGACTATGGCTACACCTTC. The rearrangement links TRBV5-1 to TRBJ1-2; D may be TRBD1 (6 bases). Germline lookup yields CDR1 SGHRS and CDR2 YFSETQ. The CDR3 spans 14 residues. V shed 3 bases and J shed 3 bases, with 12 bases lying between them.

The CDR3 bases are TGTGCCAGCAGGAACACAGGGGGCAATGAGCAGTTCTTC. Its protein product is CASRNTGGNEQFF. V usage is TRBV28 and J usage is TRBJ2-1, with TRBD1 identical over 8 bases. After removal of 6 bases from V and 6 bases from J, the junction contained 4 bases not matched to a gene. The V gene's germline CDR1 is MDHEN and CDR2 SYDVKM. The CDR3 extends over 13 amino acids.

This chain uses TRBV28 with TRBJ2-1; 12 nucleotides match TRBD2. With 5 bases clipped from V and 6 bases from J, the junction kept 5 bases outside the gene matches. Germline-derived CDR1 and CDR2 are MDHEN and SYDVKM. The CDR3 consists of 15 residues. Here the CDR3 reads CASSPLAGGLNEQFF. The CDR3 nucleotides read TGTGCCAGCAGTCCGCTAGCGGGAGGGCTCAATGAGCAGTTCTTC.

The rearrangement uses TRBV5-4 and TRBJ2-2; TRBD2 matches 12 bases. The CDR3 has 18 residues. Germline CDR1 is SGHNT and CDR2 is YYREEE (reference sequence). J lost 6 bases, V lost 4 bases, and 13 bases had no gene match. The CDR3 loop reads CASSPNRPGTSGSGELFF. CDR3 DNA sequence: TGTGCCAGCAGCCCTAACCGTCCCGGGACTAGCGGGTCCGGGGAGCTGTTTTTT.

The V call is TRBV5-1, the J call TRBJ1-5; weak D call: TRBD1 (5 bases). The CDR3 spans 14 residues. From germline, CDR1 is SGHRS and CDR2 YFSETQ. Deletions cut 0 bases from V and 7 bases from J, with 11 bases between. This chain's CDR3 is CASSLEGAGQPQHF. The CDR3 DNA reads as TGCGCCAGCAGCTTGGAAGGGGCCGGGCAGCCCCAGCATTTT.

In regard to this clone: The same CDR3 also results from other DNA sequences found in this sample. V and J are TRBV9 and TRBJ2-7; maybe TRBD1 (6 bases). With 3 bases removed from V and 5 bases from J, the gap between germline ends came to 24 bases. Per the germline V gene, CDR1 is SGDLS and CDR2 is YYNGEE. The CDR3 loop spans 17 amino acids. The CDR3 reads CASSADTTGYVSHEQYF. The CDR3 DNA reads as TGTGCCAGCAGCGCGGACACGACAGGATACGTTAGCCACGAGCAGTACTTC.

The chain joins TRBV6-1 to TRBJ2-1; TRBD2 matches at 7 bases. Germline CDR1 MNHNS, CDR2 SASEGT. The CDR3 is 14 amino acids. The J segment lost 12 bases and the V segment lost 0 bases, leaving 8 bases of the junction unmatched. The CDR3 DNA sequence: TGTGCCAGCAGTGAAGCGGGAGGGCCCGATGGGCAGTTCTTC. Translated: CASSEAGGPDGQFF.

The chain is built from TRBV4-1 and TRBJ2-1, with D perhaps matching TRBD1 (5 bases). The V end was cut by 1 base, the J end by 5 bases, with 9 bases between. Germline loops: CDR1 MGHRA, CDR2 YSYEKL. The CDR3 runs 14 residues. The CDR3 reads CASSQGGRDNEQFF. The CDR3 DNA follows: TGCGCCAGCAGCCAAGGGGGCAGGGACAATGAGCAGTTCTTC.

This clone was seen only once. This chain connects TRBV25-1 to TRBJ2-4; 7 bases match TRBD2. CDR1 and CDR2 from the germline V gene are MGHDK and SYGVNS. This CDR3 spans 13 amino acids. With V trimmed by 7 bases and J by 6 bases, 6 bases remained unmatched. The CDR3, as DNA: TGTGCCAGCATGGCAGCGGGAATAAACATTCAGTACTTC. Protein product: CASMAAGINIQYF.

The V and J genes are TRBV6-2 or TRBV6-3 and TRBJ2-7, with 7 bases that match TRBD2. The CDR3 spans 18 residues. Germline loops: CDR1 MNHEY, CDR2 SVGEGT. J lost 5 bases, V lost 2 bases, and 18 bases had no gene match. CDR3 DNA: TGTGCCAGCAGTTACGGGGAGGGCCTCGCGGGAGCATCCCACGAGCAGTACTTC. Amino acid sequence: CASSYGEGLAGASHEQYF.

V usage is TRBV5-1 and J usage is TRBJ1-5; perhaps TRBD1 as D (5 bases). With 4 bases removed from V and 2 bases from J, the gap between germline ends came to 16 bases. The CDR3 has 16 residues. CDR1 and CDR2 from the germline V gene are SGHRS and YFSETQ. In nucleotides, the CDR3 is TGCGCCAGCAGCGTAGGGCCAGGGTATCGCAATCAGCCCCAGCATTTT. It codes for CASSVGPGYRNQPQHF.

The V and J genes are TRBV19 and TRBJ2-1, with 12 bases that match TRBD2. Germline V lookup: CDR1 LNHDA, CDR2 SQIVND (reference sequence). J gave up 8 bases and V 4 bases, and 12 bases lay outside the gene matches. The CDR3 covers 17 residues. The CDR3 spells CASSTRLAGANIYEQFF. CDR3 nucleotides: TGTGCCAGTAGTACCCGACTAGCGGGAGCAAATATTTATGAGCAGTTCTTC.

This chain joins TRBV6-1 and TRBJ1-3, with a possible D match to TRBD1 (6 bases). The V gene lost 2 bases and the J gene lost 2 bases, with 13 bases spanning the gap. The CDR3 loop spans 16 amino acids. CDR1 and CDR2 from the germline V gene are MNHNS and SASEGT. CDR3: CASSESPTGTGNTIYF. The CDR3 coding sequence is TGTGCCAGCAGTGAATCCCCAACAGGGACTGGAAACACCATATATTTT.

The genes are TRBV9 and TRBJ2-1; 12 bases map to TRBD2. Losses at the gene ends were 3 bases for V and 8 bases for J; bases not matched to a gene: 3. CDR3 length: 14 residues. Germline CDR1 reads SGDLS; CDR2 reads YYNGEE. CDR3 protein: CASSDLAGGHEQFF. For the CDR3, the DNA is TGTGCCAGCAGCGACCTAGCGGGAGGGCATGAGCAGTTCTTC.

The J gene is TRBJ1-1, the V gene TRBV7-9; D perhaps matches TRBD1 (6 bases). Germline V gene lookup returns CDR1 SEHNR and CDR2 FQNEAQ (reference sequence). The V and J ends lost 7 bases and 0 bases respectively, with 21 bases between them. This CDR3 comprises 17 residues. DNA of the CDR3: TGTGCCAGCACCGAACTACTAAAACAGGGAATGAACACTGAAGCTTTCTTT. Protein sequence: CASTELLKQGMNTEAFF.

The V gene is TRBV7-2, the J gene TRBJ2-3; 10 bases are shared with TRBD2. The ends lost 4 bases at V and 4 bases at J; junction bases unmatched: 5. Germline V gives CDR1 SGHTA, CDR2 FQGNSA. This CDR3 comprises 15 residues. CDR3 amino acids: CASSSLAGVADTQYF. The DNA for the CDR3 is TGTGCCAGCAGCTCTCTAGCGGGAGTGGCAGATACGCAGTATTTT.

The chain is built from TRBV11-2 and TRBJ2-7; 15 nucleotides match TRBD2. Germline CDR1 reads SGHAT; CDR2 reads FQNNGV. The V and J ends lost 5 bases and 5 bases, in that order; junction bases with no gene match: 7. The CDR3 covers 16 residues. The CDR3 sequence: CASSHGLAGGPDEQYF. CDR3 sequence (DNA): TGTGCCAGCAGCCACGGACTAGCGGGAGGGCCAGACGAGCAGTACTTC. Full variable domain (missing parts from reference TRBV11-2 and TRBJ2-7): EAGVAQSPRYKIIEKRQSVAFWCNPISGHATLYWYQQILGQGPKLLIQFQNNGVVDDSQLPKDRFSAERLKGVDSTLKIQPAKLEDSAVYLCASSHGLAGGPDEQYFGPGTRLTVT.

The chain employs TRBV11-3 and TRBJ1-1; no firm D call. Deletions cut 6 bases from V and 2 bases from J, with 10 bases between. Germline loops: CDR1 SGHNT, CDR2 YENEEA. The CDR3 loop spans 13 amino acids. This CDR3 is CASSPGLNTEAFF. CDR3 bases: TGTGCCAGCAGTCCTGGGCTCAACACTGAAGCTTTCTTT.

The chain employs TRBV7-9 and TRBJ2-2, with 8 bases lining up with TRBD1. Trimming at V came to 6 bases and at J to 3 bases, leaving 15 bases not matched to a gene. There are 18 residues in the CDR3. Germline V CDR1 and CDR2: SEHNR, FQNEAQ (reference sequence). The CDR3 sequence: CASSSALQGELYTGELFF. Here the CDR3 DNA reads TGTGCCAGCAGTTCTGCTCTACAGGGGGAACTATACACCGGGGAGCTGTTTTTT.

The CDR3 DNA is TGTGCCAGCAGTGAAGGGACAGGGCGATCACCCCTCCACTTT. Its protein product is CASSEGTGRSPLHF. This chain joins TRBV2 and TRBJ1-6; 8 positions agree with TRBD1. V trimming: 1 base; J trimming: 10 bases; junction bases outside the gene matches: 3. The germline gives CDR1 SNHLY, CDR2 FYNNEI. The CDR3 is 14 amino acids.

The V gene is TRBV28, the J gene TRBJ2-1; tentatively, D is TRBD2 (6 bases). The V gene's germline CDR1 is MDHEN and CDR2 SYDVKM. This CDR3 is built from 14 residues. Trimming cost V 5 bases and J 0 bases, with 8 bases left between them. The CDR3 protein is CASSPGSSYNEQFF. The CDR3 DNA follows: TGTGCCAGCAGTCCCGGGAGCTCCTACAATGAGCAGTTCTTC.